A selection of T cell receptor beta chains follows, all from one sample in a study of blood T cell repertoires in COVID-19. Measured with immunoSEQ multiplex PCR; TCRdb has only the in-frame clones, and not every one. The sample records some 97,000 clones, roughly 80% being singletons. Sequencing input: peripheral blood. The receptors originated from a man in his 70s with active or convalescent COVID-19. Both conserved end residues are part of each CDR3. The D gene is left open where the match is weak. Clone size is stated in some rows and not others, as once, few, many or a class when expanded.

D gene,clone size,J gene,V gene,CDR3 length,CDR3 protein,CDR3 DNA
NA,NA,TRBJ1-5,TRBV28,15,CASSDIHGVRQPQHF,TGTGCCAGCAGCGACATTCACGGGGTACGGCAGCCCCAGCATTTT
TRBD1,NA,TRBJ1-2,TRBV25-1,16,CASSSDREMSYYGYTF,TGTGCCAGCAGCTCGGACAGGGAGATGAGTTACTATGGCTACACCTTC
NA,NA,TRBJ2-5,TRBV7-2,14,CASSLNRGLETQYF,TGTGCCAGCAGCTTAAATCGGGGACTGGAGACCCAGTACTTC
TRBD2,NA,TRBJ2-4,TRBV4-3,15,CASSQEVRGKNIQYF,TGCGCCAGCAGCCAAGAGGTGCGGGGGAAAAACATTCAGTACTTC
TRBD2,NA,TRBJ2-1,TRBV5-1,15,CATRLELADYNEQFF,TGCGCCACCCGGTTAGAACTAGCGGATTACAATGAGCAGTTCTTC
NA,once,TRBJ1-5,TRBV28,14,CASSSISGAQPQHF,TGTGCCAGCAGTTCAATCTCAGGGGCTCAGCCCCAGCATTTT
TRBD2,once,TRBJ2-5,TRBV5-4,15,CASSLTSGDQETQYF,TGTGCCAGCAGCTTGACTAGCGGAGACCAAGAGACCCAGTACTTC
TRBD1,NA,TRBJ1-1,TRBV6-6,15,CASSLDRGRGTEAFF,TGTGCCAGCAGTTTGGACAGGGGGCGAGGGACTGAAGCTTTCTTT
NA,NA,TRBJ2-2,TRBV19,14,CASSIGGRTGELFF,TGTGCCAGTAGTATAGGGGGCCGCACCGGGGAGCTGTTTTTT
TRBD1,NA,TRBJ1-6,TRBV18,14,CASSPGQLASPLHF,TGTGCCAGCTCACCGGGACAGCTGGCTTCACCCCTCCACTTT
NA,NA,TRBJ2-1,TRBV27,16,CASSSTPEVNVNEQFF,TGTGCCAGCAGTTCTACTCCGGAGGTCAATGTGAATGAGCAGTTCTTC
TRBD2,NA,TRBJ2-5,TRBV5-8,16,CASSFGLAGNQETQYF,TGTGCCAGCAGCTTCGGACTAGCGGGGAACCAAGAGACCCAGTACTTC